Listed below are T cell receptor beta chains from one sample, sequenced in a study of T cell changes during pregnancy in multiple sclerosis. Profiling relied on immunoSEQ multiplex PCR, and the TCRdb table lists in-frame clones only, not all of them. The sample carries about 60,000 clones, about 90% recorded once. Here the sequenced sample was CD4+ T cells from peripheral blood mononuclear cells, taken in the first trimester of pregnancy. The receptors shown here come from a female donor with multiple sclerosis, enrolled in a pregnancy study. Each CDR3 is given with its conserved first and last residue.

v_gene,CDR3aa
TRBV7-2,CASSEDTETQYF
TRBV4-3,CASSQEVRNQPQHF
TRBV11-2,CASSFLVDTQYF
TRBV19,CASRTGRNEQFF
TRBV11-3,CASSFSGGNNEQFF
TRBV7-9,CASSPSGGVSNQPQHF
TRBV7-3,CASSQTGGNTEAFF
TRBV6-1,CASSGTGLGSTDTQYF
TRBV25-1,CASSGRDRGYEQYF
TRBV9,CASSVRGDEQFF
TRBV28,CASRGQGYSYEQYF
TRBV10-1,CASSDVRDTDTQYF
TRBV18,CASSPLAGAPSSTDTQYF
TRBV18,CASSPLFQDNQPQHF
TRBV6-6,CASSPPGQYNSPLHF
TRBV7-9,CASSPGTESYNEQFF
TRBV18,CASSPTGANQPQHF
TRBV7-3,CASSLTGTENTEAFF
TRBV6-1,CASSQAPGLAESTDTQYF
TRBV27,CASRPRGRGYGYTF
TRBV19,CASSIAQGYSPLHF
TRBV2,CASSGVPRGGYTF
TRBV6-5,CAVRTGGGNTIYF
TRBV18,CASSPQIGEGDTQYF
TRBV5-5,CASSPWADYPSSGNTIYF
TRBV6-5,CASSAPRLAGHEQYF
TRBV5-1,CASSPDRFREAFF
TRBV7-2,CASSSLYGYTF
TRBV7-2,CASSLEPGRGYTF
TRBV6-5,CASSLTGGSNQPQHF
TRBV5-1,CASHGDSSGTQYF
TRBV11-2,CASSLGRGARSTEAFF
TRBV7-2,CASSSQAATNEKLFF
TRBV19,CASSGSGGNQPQHF
TRBV7-9,CASSYGTGATQYF
TRBV4-1,CASSQVGGGAVNEQFF
TRBV9,CASSAQTGVYGYTF
TRBV4-1,CASSQPDRAYEQYF
TRBV11-3,CASSRREGANTGELFF
TRBV6-1,CASSEVKGTEAFF
TRBV7-6,CASGGVSGANVLTF
TRBV6-5,CASSSTATNEKLFF
TRBV4-3,CASSQIAGGNTDTQYF
TRBV7-8,CASSANRLNTEAFF
TRBV4-3,CASSHGTRGWGTGELFF
TRBV15,CATSRAASSGQYF
TRBV5-6,CASSFRQRYNSPLHF
TRBV6-5,CASSPTGTGRNTIYF